This T cell receptor (beta chain) was captured in a study of shared clonotypes between healthy human individuals. This table comes from immunoSEQ multiplex PCR, and its TCRdb copy is limited to in-frame clones, with some not included. The sample includes 2 million to 3 million clones, approximately 94% of them seen just once. This CDR3 has 15 amino acids. CDR1 is SNHLY and CDR2 is FYNNEI in the germline V gene. J lost 3 bases, V lost 7 bases, and 8 bases had no gene match. What was sequenced was naive CD4+ T cells from PBMCs. Stated subset: CD45RA+ positively selected. The clonotype comes from a man aged 18 to 29 in good health. Some clones in this sample may be carry-over from other donors' samples. This chain uses TRBV2 with TRBJ1-3; TRBD1 agrees at 8 bases. Written as DNA, the CDR3 is TGTGCCAGCAACTACCAGGGGGCGGGTGGAAACACCATATATTTT. Amino acid sequence: CASNYQGAGGNTIYF.